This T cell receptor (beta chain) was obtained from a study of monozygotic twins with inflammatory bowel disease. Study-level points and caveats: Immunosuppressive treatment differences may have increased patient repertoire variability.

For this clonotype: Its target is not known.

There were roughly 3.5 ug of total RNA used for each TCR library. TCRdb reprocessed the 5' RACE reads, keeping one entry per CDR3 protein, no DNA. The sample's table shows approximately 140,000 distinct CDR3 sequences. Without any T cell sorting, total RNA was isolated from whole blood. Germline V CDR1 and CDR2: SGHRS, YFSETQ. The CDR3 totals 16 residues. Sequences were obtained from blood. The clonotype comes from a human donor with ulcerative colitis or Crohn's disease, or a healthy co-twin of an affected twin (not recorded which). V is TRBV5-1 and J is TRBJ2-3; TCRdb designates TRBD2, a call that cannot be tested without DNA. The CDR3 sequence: CASSLAMEGIPDTQYF. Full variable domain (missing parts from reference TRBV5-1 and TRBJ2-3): KAGVTQTPRYLIKTRGQQVTLSCSPISGHRSVSWYQQTPGQGLQFLFEYFSETQRNKGNFPGRFSGRQFSNSRSEMNVSTLELGDSALYLCASSLAMEGIPDTQYFGPGTRLTVL.